What follows are 28 T cell receptor beta chains derived from one specimen sequenced in a study of blood T cell repertoires in COVID-19. Measured with immunoSEQ multiplex PCR; TCRdb has only the in-frame clones, and not every one. The sample lists around 130,000 clones; around 79% were seen once. Sequenced: peripheral blood. These receptors were taken from a man older than 75 with acute or convalescent COVID-19.

This clone occurred many times. This sequence joins TRBV6-6 and TRBJ1-1; D is uncertain. The CDR3 is 13 residues long. CDR1 is MNHNY, CDR2 SVGAGI, per germline (reference sequence). The V end was cut by 1 base, the J end by 4 bases, with 7 bases between. This chain's CDR3 is CASSYLPSTEAFF. The CDR3 region has the DNA TGTGCCAGCAGTTACTTACCGAGCACTGAAGCTTTCTTT.

The chain is built from TRBV5-4 and TRBJ2-3, with D maybe TRBD2 (5 bases). The CDR3 length is 15 residues. Germline loops: CDR1 SGHNT, CDR2 YYREEE (reference sequence). V lost 2 bases, J lost 4 bases, and 14 bases lay in between. In DNA, the CDR3 is TGTGCCAGCAGCTTCGGTGGGCTAGCATCAGATACGCAGTATTTT. It yields the protein CASSFGGLASDTQYF.

The gene calls are TRBV7-9 and TRBJ1-1; 7 bases are a match to TRBD1. The CDR3 length is 18 residues. V trimming: 1 base; J trimming: 5 bases; junction bases outside the gene matches: 16. Germline V gene sequence: CDR1 SEHNR, CDR2 FQNEAQ (reference sequence). The DNA of the CDR3 is TGTGCCAGCAGCTTAGTAACTAGGGGGCGAAAGAGGCGAACTGAAGCTTTCTTT. Protein sequence: CASSLVTRGRKRRTEAFF.

The V gene is TRBV18, the J gene TRBJ2-5; 11 nucleotides align to TRBD2. The CDR3 totals 16 residues. Germline lookup yields CDR1 KGHSH and CDR2 LQKENI. The V and J ends lost 0 bases and 5 bases, in that order; junction bases with no gene match: 5. CDR3 in amino acids: CASSPPTSGGWETQYF. CDR3 nucleotides: TGTGCCAGCTCACCACCCACTAGCGGGGGTTGGGAGACCCAGTACTTC.

V gene TRBV10-3 combines with J gene TRBJ2-7; D is possibly TRBD2 (5 bases). V was trimmed by 6 bases and J by 3 bases, leaving 12 bases between them. Germline V gives CDR1 ENHRY, CDR2 SYGVKD. The CDR3 totals 13 residues. For the CDR3, the DNA is TGTGCCATCAGATCCGGGATCATCTACGAGCAGTACTTC. Translating gives CAIRSGIIYEQYF.

This chain links TRBV10-3 with TRBJ1-2; D possibly corresponds to TRBD1 (6 bases). Trimming stripped 3 bases from V and 2 bases from J, with 22 bases between. The CDR3 is 18 residues long. Germline values: CDR1 ENHRY, CDR2 SYGVKD. The CDR3 is CAISDLLTSGVANYGYTF. The CDR3 DNA reads TGTGCCATCAGTGACCTCTTGACTTCAGGGGTGGCGAACTATGGCTACACCTTC.

V and J are TRBV18 and TRBJ2-7; 9 bases fit TRBD1. Germline values: CDR1 KGHSH, CDR2 LQKENI. The CDR3 is made up of 15 amino acids. V trimming: 4 bases; J trimming: 3 bases; junction bases outside the gene matches: 7. The CDR3: CASSRQGGTFYEQYF. The CDR3 DNA sequence: TGTGCCAGCTCACGACAGGGGGGAACCTTCTACGAGCAGTACTTC.

J is TRBJ2-1 and V is TRBV18; weak D call: TRBD1 (5 bases). From germline, CDR1 is KGHSH and CDR2 LQKENI. The CDR3 loop spans 13 amino acids. V gave up 4 bases and J gave up 6 bases, with 10 bases separating them. This chain's CDR3 is CASSQTASNEQFF. In DNA form, the CDR3 reads TGTGCCAGCTCACAGACAGCTTCCAATGAGCAGTTCTTC.

The rearrangement uses TRBV10-3 and TRBJ2-6; no reliable D call. V was trimmed by 0 bases and J by 1 base, leaving 7 bases between them. This CDR3 is built from 16 residues. Germline CDR1 and CDR2: ENHRY and SYGVKD. The CDR3 here is CAISESRVSGANVLTF. CDR3 coding DNA: TGTGCCATCAGTGAGTCTCGGGTTTCTGGGGCCAACGTCCTGACTTTC.

The chain uses TRBV4-2 and TRBJ1-4, with 8 bases fitting TRBD1. CDR1 is LGHNA, CDR2 YNFKEQ, per germline. CDR3 length: 20 amino acids. J lost 0 bases, V lost 2 bases, and 14 bases had no gene match. DNA for the CDR3: TGTGCCAGCAGCCAAACCTGGGACAGGTTCAGACTTGCAACTAATGAAAAACTGTTTTTT. Protein product: CASSQTWDRFRLATNEKLFF.

V is TRBV2 and J is TRBJ2-1; 7 nucleotides agree with TRBD1. The CDR3 has 11 amino acids. Germline CDR1 reads SNHLY; CDR2 reads FYNNEI. J lost 15 bases, V lost 8 bases, and 10 bases had no gene match. The CDR3 DNA reads TGTGCCAGCGGATCCGGGACAGCCTTGTTCTTC. Its translation is CASGSGTALFF.

J is TRBJ2-7 and V is TRBV6-5; TRBD1 aligns across 9 bases. The germline V gene encodes CDR1 MNHEY and CDR2 SVGAGI. V trimming: 5 bases; J trimming: 7 bases; junction bases outside the gene matches: 12. The CDR3 is 15 amino acids. The CDR3 coding sequence is TGTGCCAGCAGTCGCCGGACAGGGGCCGCTTGGGAGCAGTACTTC. This codes for CASSRRTGAAWEQYF.

This clone was detected a few times. The rearrangement joins TRBV2 to TRBJ1-4; no clear D gene. CDR1 SNHLY and CDR2 FYNNEI come from the germline V gene. V was shortened by 7 bases and J by 4 bases, with 4 bases between the two germline ends. The CDR3 length is 11 residues. The CDR3 here is CASTVNEKLFF. CDR3 coding DNA: TGTGCCAGCACCGTTAATGAAAAACTGTTTTTT.

To note about this clone: The junction departs from germline at one end; a sequencing error may be responsible. The chain combines TRBV7-7 with TRBJ2-5, with TRBD1 matching over 7 bases. This CDR3 region has 16 residues. In germline, CDR1 is SSHAT, CDR2 FNYEAQ (reference sequence). The CDR3 DNA reads TGTGCTAGCAGCTTAGGCAGGGGGTCACCAGCGGAGACCCAGTACTTC. Residues: CASSLGRGSPAETQYF.

This clone appeared once. The rearrangement joins TRBV3-1 (or the pseudogene TRBV3-2) to TRBJ1-6, with D possibly TRBD1 on 5 matching bases. The CDR3 is 15 residues long. Trimming stripped 0 bases from V and 7 bases from J, with 10 bases between. Germline CDR1 LGHDT, CDR2 YNNKEL (reference sequence). CDR3 DNA sequence: TGTGCCAGCAGCCAAGAGGGGCAGAACAATTCACCCCTCCACTTT. Translation: CASSQEGQNNSPLHF.

The chain has TRBV6-2 or TRBV6-3 and TRBJ1-6; the D gene is possibly TRBD1 (5 bases). Germline loops: CDR1 MNHEY, CDR2 SVGEGT. CDR3 length: 12 amino acids. Trimming took 6 bases from V and 8 from J, leaving 8 bases between them. CDR3 residues: CASSFRDSPLHF. The CDR3 bases are TGTGCCAGCAGCTTCAGGGATTCACCCCTCCACTTT.

This clone has a handful of counts. This chain uses TRBV7-2 with TRBJ2-7, with a possible D match to TRBD2 (6 bases). The CDR3 sequence is 18 residues long. The germline V gene has CDR1 SGHTA and CDR2 FQGNSA. Deletions cut 5 bases from V and 2 bases from J, with 25 bases between. This CDR3 reads CASSPVGGSSYAPYEQYF. In DNA, the CDR3 is TGTGCCAGCAGCCCCGTTGGGGGGTCCTCCTACGCCCCCTACGAGCAGTACTTC.

V gene TRBV19 combines with J gene TRBJ2-5, with TRBD2 identical over 7 bases. With V trimmed by 9 bases and J by 2 bases, 9 bases remained unmatched. The CDR3 runs to 14 residues. The germline V gene encodes CDR1 LNHDA and CDR2 SQIVND (reference sequence). The CDR3 nucleotides read TGTGCCAGCGGGACGGGGGGTCTACAAGAGACCCAGTACTTC. As protein: CASGTGGLQETQYF.

The chain carries TRBV24-1 and TRBJ2-2; possibly TRBD2 for D (5 bases). The CDR3 covers 15 residues. Germline values: CDR1 KGHDR, CDR2 SFDVKD. V lost 7 bases and J lost 3, with 14 bases in between. CDR3 sequence (DNA): TGTGCCACCAGCCCCCCGGGCGGGTACACCGGGGAGCTGTTTTTT. Its protein is CATSPPGGYTGELFF.

This chain joins TRBV15 and TRBJ2-5, with D unclear. The CDR3 runs 17 residues. V was shortened by 2 bases and J by 1 base, with 17 bases between the two germline ends. CDR1 and CDR2 (germline): LNHNV, YYDKDF (reference sequence). The CDR3 protein is CATSRPVAGLLQETQYF. The CDR3 nucleotides read TGTGCCACCAGCAGACCCGTGGCAGGCCTACTCCAAGAGACCCAGTACTTC.

The J gene is TRBJ2-7, the V gene TRBV6-2 or TRBV6-3, with D possibly being TRBD2 (6 bases). The CDR3 has 15 residues. Trimming stripped 6 bases from V and 1 base from J, with 16 bases between. Germline CDR1 is MNHEY and CDR2 is SVGEGT. For the CDR3, the DNA is TGTGCCAGCAGCCCTCGGGACTTTCGATCCTACGAGCAGTACTTC. It is translated as CASSPRDFRSYEQYF.

The rearrangement uses TRBV6-5 and TRBJ1-1; D call uncertain. Germline assignment: CDR1 MNHEY and CDR2 SVGAGI. The CDR3 covers 11 residues. The germline V and J ends were trimmed by 6 bases and 11 bases, with 13 bases remaining between them. The CDR3 coding sequence is TGTGCCAGCAGGTACAGCTGGTGGGCTTTCTTT. It is translated as CASRYSWWAFF.

CDR3 nucleotides: TGTGCCAGCAGCCCCCCAGGGATCCATGGCTACACCTTC. This gives the protein CASSPPGIHGYTF. The chain combines TRBV5-5 with TRBJ1-2, with D possibly being TRBD1 (5 bases). V lost 4 bases and J lost 6, with 13 bases in between. Germline V gives CDR1 SGHKS, CDR2 YYEKEE (reference sequence). There are 13 residues in the CDR3.

The genes are TRBV6-1 and TRBJ1-1; no clear D. The CDR3 extends over 15 amino acids. The V gene lost 3 bases and the J gene lost 2 bases, with 13 bases spanning the gap. Germline V gene sequence: CDR1 MNHNS, CDR2 SASEGT. The CDR3 here is CASSDDNGANTEAFF. CDR3 DNA: TGTGCCAGCAGTGACGATAATGGAGCTAACACTGAAGCTTTCTTT.

The V call is TRBV19, the J call TRBJ2-1; 7 bases map to TRBD1. The CDR3 totals 13 residues. V trimming: 6 bases; J trimming: 8 bases; junction bases outside the gene matches: 7. CDR1 is LNHDA and CDR2 is SQIVND in the germline V gene (reference sequence). The CDR3 is CASSRGQVYEQFF. CDR3 nucleotide sequence: TGTGCCAGTAGCCGCGGACAGGTGTATGAGCAGTTCTTC.

This clone was counted ten times or more. The rearrangement links TRBV29-1 to TRBJ1-2; 7 bases are shared with TRBD1. The ends lost 6 bases at V and 3 bases at J; junction bases unmatched: 4. Germline V gene data show CDR1 as SQVTM and CDR2 as ANQGSEA. The CDR3 extends over 12 amino acids. The CDR3 DNA reads as TGCAGCGTCGACAGGGACCACTATGGCTACACCTTC. Translating it yields CSVDRDHYGYTF.

The J gene is TRBJ1-5, the V gene TRBV6-2 or TRBV6-3, with a possible D match to TRBD1 (5 bases). From germline, CDR1 is MNHEY and CDR2 SVGEGT. The V end was cut by 5 bases, the J end by 4 bases, with 9 bases between. CDR3 length: 13 residues. CDR3 coding DNA: TGTGCCAGCAGTAAAGACAGAAATCAGCCCCAGCATTTT. It codes for CASSKDRNQPQHF.

The table lists this clone with a few counts. The chain joins TRBV6-5 to TRBJ2-7; TRBD1 matches at 7 bases. Trimming cost V 0 bases and J 4 bases; bases outside gene matches: 6. The length of the CDR3 is 15 residues. Germline V gives CDR1 MNHEY, CDR2 SVGAGI. CDR3 sequence reads: CASSYSTGLGYEQYF. The CDR3 DNA reads as TGTGCCAGCAGTTACTCGACAGGGCTGGGATACGAGCAGTACTTC.